This entry features one T cell receptor (beta chain) sequence. Its target is unknown. This record comes from a study of Ad26.COV2.S vaccination and SARS-CoV-2 variants. Study summary: The study gave Ad26.COV2.S intramuscularly, once or twice 56 days apart.

Treatment reported: some 20 received Ad26.COV2.S at low or high dose, single or two shots; 5 received placebo; per-sample allocation not given. Repertoires come from day 63 after the first vaccine or placebo injection. Donor was an adult aged 18-55 years in Boston. Clones were read by immunoSEQ multiplex PCR, and TCRdb kept only the in-frame ones, dropping some. Of roughly 350,000 clones in the sample, less than 90% were seen once. There are 14 residues in the CDR3. Trimming stripped 3 bases from V and 5 bases from J, with 11 bases between. In germline, CDR1 is SEHNR, CDR2 FQNEAQ (reference sequence). Study results and limitations: Total T cell responses may have been underestimated by the TCR breadth and depth analyses. Placebo recipients and vaccine recipients were similar in non-spike TCR breadth.

The input for sequencing was peripheral blood, taken in a trial of Ad26.COV2.S vaccine versus placebo. The chain combines TRBV7-9 with TRBJ2-1; the D is unclear. The clonotype was recovered from a person between 18 and 60 years old who received the Ad26.COV2.S COVID-19 vaccine or a placebo. CDR3 sequence: CASSFRPTNNEQFF. DNA of the CDR3: TGTGCCAGCAGCTTCCGGCCGACGAACAATGAGCAGTTCTTC.